The rows below give T cell receptor beta chains drawn from one sample of a study of CD8+ T cells in alopecia areata. Profiling relied on immunoSEQ multiplex PCR, and the TCRdb table lists in-frame clones only, not all of them. The top ten hold over 0.75% of the sample, which has 130,000 to 150,000 clones, approximately 50% seen once. The starting material was CD4+ T cells sorted from blood, obtained at week 0. The receptor set was obtained from a human donor with alopecia areata. CDR3s include the opening cysteine and the closing phenylalanine or tryptophan. Each record gives: J gene, CDR3 length, clone size, D gene, V gene, CDR3 protein, CDR3 DNA. A D gene is named only where the DNA matches it firmly. Not every row has a clone size; where given, it reads once, few, many or a size class.

TRBJ2-7 | 13 | . | . | TRBV18 | CASSPHGQYEQYF | TGTGCCAGCTCACCTCACGGACAGTACGAGCAGTACTTC
TRBJ2-2 | 13 | . | . | TRBV6-6 | CASSYSMVGELFF | TGTGCCAGCAGTTACTCAATGGTTGGAGAGCTGTTTTTT
TRBJ2-7 | 15 | . | . | TRBV5-4 | CASSHPGDSAYEQYF | TGTGCCAGCTCTCATCCCGGGGACTCAGCCTACGAGCAGTACTTC
TRBJ1-5 | 16 | . | TRBD1 | TRBV7-2 | CASSQAGTGSSQPQHF | TGTGCCAGCAGCCAGGCCGGGACAGGGAGTTCTCAGCCCCAGCATTTT
TRBJ2-7 | 14 | . | . | TRBV5-1 | CASSFEGRGLEQYF | TGCGCCAGCAGCTTCGAGGGGCGGGGTTTGGAGCAGTACTTC
TRBJ1-1 | 17 | . | . | TRBV30 | CALSRQRGKSENTEAFF | TGTGCCTTGTCAAGACAAAGGGGGAAGTCGGAGAACACTGAAGCTTTCTTT
TRBJ2-4 | 16 | . | . | TRBV29-1 | CSVEGHTLLAKNIQYF | TGCAGCGTTGAGGGGCACACTTTACTAGCCAAAAACATTCAGTACTTC
TRBJ2-2 | 14 | once | TRBD2 | TRBV7-2 | CASSVLAISRELFF | TGTGCCAGCAGCGTACTAGCGATCAGCCGGGAGCTGTTTTTT
TRBJ2-1 | 13 | . | . | TRBV2 | CASRRPPLDEQFF | TGTGCCAGCAGGCGACCCCCGTTGGATGAGCAGTTCTTC
TRBJ1-2 | 13 | once | . | TRBV5-1 | CASHTDAVGGYTF | TGCGCCAGCCACACCGACGCAGTCGGTGGCTACACCTTC
TRBJ1-4 | 16 | . | . | TRBV6-6 | CASSYGPPGPNEKLFF | TGTGCCAGCAGTTACGGTCCGCCAGGCCCTAATGAAAAACTGTTTTTT
TRBJ2-3 | 13 | . | . | TRBV15 | CATSRGHTDTQYF | TGTGCCACCAGCAGAGGCCACACAGATACGCAGTATTTT
TRBJ2-1 | 15 | . | . | TRBV23-1 | CASSQGEFSYNEQFF | TGCGCCAGCAGTCAAGGGGAATTCTCCTACAATGAGCAGTTCTTC